These 4 T cell receptor beta chains came from one sample sequenced in a study of T cells in Graves' hyperthyroidism and ophthalmopathy. Amplified TCR beta CDR3 regions came from RNA transcripts. Carried out on the TCR CDR3, a first-round RT-PCR used the HTBI primer set. TCRdb used MiXCR to reprocess the multiplex PCR reads, holding one entry per CDR3 protein. This repertoire shows about 400,000 distinct CDR3 sequences, 11% to 15% found once; its top ten account for around 30%. Sequences were obtained from blood. These receptors originate from a man aged 50-60 years with Graves' ophthalmopathy.

This clonotype was detected a few times. The chain couples TRBV7-9 to TRBJ2-2; D not resolved. Germline V lookup: CDR1 SEHNR, CDR2 FQNEAQ (reference sequence). CDR3 length: 15 amino acids. Trimming took off 2 bases at V and 0 bases at J, with 7 bases between the two ends. In nucleotides, the CDR3 is TGTGCCAGCAGCTTATCAGGAGCGAACACCGGGGAGCTGTTTTTT. Translated, it gives CASSLSGANTGELFF.

This clonotype has just one count. V gene TRBV2 combines with J gene TRBJ2-3, with TRBD2 identical over 16 bases. The CDR3 spans 15 residues. V was pared by 8 bases and J by 4 bases, with 3 bases of the junction left unmatched. Germline CDR1 and CDR2: SNHLY and FYNNEI. This chain's CDR3 is CASLGLAGGADTQYF. In DNA, the CDR3 is TGTGCCAGCCTGGGACTAGCGGGAGGGGCAGATACGCAGTATTTT.

This clonotype was seen at least ten times. In DNA form, the CDR3 reads TGTGCCTGGAGTGCAGGGGCGAGAGCAGTTAGGGGAGCTTTCTTT. Amino acids: CAWSAGARAVRGAFF. V usage is TRBV30 and J usage is TRBJ1-1, with a possible D match to TRBD1 (6 bases). The V end was cut by 1 base, the J end by 10 bases, with 22 bases between. The CDR3 runs to 15 residues. Germline V gene lookup returns CDR1 GTSNPN and CDR2 SVGIG (reference sequence).

This clonotype was observed many times. V usage is TRBV20-1 and J usage is TRBJ2-3, with 8 bases matching TRBD1. The V gene end was trimmed by 6 bases and the J gene end by 6 bases; junction bases not matched to a gene: 5. The CDR3 totals 12 residues. Germline loops: CDR1 DFQATT, CDR2 SNEGSKA (reference sequence). For the CDR3, the DNA is TGCAGTGCAGAGGACAGGGTTGATACGCAGTATTTT. Translating gives CSAEDRVDTQYF.